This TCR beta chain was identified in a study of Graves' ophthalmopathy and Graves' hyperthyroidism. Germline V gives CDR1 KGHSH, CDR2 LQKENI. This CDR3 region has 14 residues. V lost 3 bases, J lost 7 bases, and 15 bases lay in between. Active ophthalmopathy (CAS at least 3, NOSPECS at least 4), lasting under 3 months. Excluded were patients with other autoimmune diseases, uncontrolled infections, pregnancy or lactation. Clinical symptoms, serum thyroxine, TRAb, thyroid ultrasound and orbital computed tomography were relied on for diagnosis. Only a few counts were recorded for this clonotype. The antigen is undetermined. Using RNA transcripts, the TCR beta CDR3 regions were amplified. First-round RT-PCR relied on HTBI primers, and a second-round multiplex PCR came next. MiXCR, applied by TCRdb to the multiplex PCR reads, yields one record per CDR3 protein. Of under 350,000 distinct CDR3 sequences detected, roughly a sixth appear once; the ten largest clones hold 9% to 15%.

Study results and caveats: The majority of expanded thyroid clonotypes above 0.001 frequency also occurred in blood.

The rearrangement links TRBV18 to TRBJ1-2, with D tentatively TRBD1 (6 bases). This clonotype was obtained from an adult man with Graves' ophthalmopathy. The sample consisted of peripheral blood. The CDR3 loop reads CASSPSRGRGGYTF. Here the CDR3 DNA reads TGTGCCAGCTCACCTTCCCGGGGGCGAGGTGGCTACACCTTC. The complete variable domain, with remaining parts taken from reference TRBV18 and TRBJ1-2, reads NAGVMQNPRHLVRRRGQEARLRCSPMKGHSHVYWYRQLPEEGLKFMVYLQKENIIDESGMPKERFSAEFPKEGPSILRIQQVVRGDSAAYFCASSPSRGRGGYTFGSGTRLTVV.